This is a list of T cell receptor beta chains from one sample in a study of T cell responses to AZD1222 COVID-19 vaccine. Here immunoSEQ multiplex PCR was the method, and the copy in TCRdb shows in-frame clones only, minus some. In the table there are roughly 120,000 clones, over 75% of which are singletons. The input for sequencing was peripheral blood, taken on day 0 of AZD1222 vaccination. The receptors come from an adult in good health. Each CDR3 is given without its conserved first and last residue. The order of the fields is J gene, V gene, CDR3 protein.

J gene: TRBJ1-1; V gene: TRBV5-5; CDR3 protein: ASSLMSELMNTEAF
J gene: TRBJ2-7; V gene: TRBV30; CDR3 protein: AWSADRDYEQY
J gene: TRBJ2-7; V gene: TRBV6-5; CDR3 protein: ASSYSPRTEQY
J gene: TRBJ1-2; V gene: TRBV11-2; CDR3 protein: ASSLGRTGQGFDYGYT
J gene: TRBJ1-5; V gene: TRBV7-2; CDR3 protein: ASSLGGPKSNQPQH
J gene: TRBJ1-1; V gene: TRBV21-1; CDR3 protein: ASSKGGGENTEAF
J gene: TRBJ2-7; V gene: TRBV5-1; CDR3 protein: ASSLEAAYEQY
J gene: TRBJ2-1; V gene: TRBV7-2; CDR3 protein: ASSLSAGTYNEQF
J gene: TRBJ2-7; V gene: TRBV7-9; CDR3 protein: ASISGGREQY
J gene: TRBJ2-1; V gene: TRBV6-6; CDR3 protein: ASSLKSLGGATLRSEQF
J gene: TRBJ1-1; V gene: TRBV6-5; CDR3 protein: ASSPHRGTNTEAF
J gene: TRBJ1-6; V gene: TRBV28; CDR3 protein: ASSSRTGSNSPLH
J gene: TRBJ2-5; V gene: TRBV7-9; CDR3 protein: ASSLVIEWGQETQY
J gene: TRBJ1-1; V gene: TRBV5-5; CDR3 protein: ASSYGAGLGNTEAF
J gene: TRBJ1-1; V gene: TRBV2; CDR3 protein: ASSSPIGNTEAF
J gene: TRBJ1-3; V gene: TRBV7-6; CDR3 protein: ASSLRGPGSGNTIY
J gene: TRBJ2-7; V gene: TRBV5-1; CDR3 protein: ASSPDRYPYEQY